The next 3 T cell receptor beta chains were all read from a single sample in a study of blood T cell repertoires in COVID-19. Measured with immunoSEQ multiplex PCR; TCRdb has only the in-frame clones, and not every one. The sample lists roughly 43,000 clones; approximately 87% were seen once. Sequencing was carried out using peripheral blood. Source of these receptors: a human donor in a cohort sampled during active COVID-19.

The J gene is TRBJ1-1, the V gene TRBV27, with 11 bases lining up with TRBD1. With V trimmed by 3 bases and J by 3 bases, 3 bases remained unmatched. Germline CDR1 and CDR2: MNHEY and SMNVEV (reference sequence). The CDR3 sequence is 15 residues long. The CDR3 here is CASSFGTGGDTEAFF. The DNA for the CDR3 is TGTGCCAGCAGTTTCGGGACAGGGGGGGACACTGAAGCTTTCTTT.

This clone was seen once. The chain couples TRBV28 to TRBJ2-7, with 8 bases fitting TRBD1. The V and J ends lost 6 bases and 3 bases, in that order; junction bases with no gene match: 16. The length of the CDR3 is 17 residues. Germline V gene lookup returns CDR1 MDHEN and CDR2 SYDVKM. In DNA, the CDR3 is TGTGCCAGCAGCAGCTCCCAGGGCGGACAGGGAATCTACGAGCAGTACTTC. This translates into CASSSSQGGQGIYEQYF.

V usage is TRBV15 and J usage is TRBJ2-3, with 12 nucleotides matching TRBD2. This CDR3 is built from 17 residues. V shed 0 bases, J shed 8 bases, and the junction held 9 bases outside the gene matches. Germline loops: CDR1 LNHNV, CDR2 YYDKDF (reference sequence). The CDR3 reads CATSRDGLAGNPGTQYF. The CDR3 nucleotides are TGTGCCACCAGCAGAGATGGACTAGCGGGGAACCCCGGTACGCAGTATTTT.